Below, 32 T cell receptor beta chains from the same sample are listed, as sequenced in a study of cytomegalovirus exposure and HLA in healthy donors (TCRdb year 2017). Library preparation employed the immunoSEQ multiplex PCR assay. The multiplex PCR relied on a mix of 60 forward primers for TCR Vbeta segments and 13 reverse primers for TCR Jbeta segments. In TCRdb, the immuneACCESS table is reduced to in-frame sequences with V and J assigned. These tables do not hold every clone; where another copy was compared, an unresolved V gene accounts for under half, and the others remain unexplained. The sample table records approximately 120,000 clones; approximately 80% of these occur just once. Of the sample, 1.9% is held by the ten largest clones. The sample consisted of PBMCs. Source of these receptors: a man in his forties or fifties in good health and CMV-seronegative.

This rearrangement joins TRBV7-2 to TRBJ2-4, with D possibly being TRBD2 (6 bases). This CDR3 is built from 16 residues. Germline values: CDR1 SGHTA, CDR2 FQGNSA. The V end lost 3 bases, the J end lost 0 bases, and 12 bases lay between the germline ends. DNA for the CDR3: TGTGCCAGCAGCTTTATGGGGGGACTAGCCAAAAACATTCAGTACTTC. Its protein is CASSFMGGLAKNIQYF.

This chain uses TRBV4-3 with TRBJ2-5; no clear D gene. This CDR3 contains 13 residues. V was cut by 1 base and J by 5 bases, with 8 bases left in between. Germline CDR1 is LGHNA and CDR2 is YSLEER. This CDR3 is CASSQVFGETQYF. The CDR3 DNA sequence: TGCGCCAGCAGCCAAGTTTTCGGGGAGACCCAGTACTTC.

This chain uses TRBV5-5 with TRBJ1-5; 7 bases map to TRBD1. The CDR3 extends over 17 amino acids. Unmatched junction bases numbered 11, after V lost 3 bases and J lost 2 bases. Germline V CDR1 and CDR2: SGHKS, YYEKEE (reference sequence). The CDR3 nucleotides read TGTGCCAGCAGCTGGGCTTGGGACAGAGGGGGCAATCAGCCCCAGCATTTT. This gives the protein CASSWAWDRGGNQPQHF.

The V gene is TRBV2, the J gene TRBJ1-2; possible D gene TRBD1, 5 bases. V was trimmed by 0 bases and J by 4 bases, leaving 6 bases between them. CDR1 and CDR2 from the germline V gene are SNHLY and FYNNEI. There are 13 residues in the CDR3. The chain's CDR3 is CASSEAGGYGYTF. The CDR3 DNA reads TGTGCCAGCAGTGAAGCGGGGGGCTATGGCTACACCTTC.

The chain employs TRBV11-1 and TRBJ1-2; TRBD1 aligns across 8 bases. Trimming at V came to 1 base and at J to 7 bases, leaving 17 bases not matched to a gene. Germline V lookup: CDR1 SGHAT, CDR2 FQDESV (reference sequence). The CDR3 covers 18 residues. This CDR3 reads CASSLVNPFVTGDFGYTF. CDR3 sequence (DNA): TGTGCCAGCAGCTTAGTTAACCCTTTTGTGACAGGGGATTTTGGCTACACCTTC.

CDR3 residues: CAWSGTLGGSQPQHF. CDR3 bases: TGTGCCTGGAGCGGGACTCTCGGAGGGAGTCAGCCCCAGCATTTT. The chain carries TRBV30 and TRBJ1-5, with D maybe TRBD1 (5 bases). The length of the CDR3 is 15 residues. Between the trimmed V and J ends, which lost 3 bases and 6 bases, there was a span of 18 bases. In germline, CDR1 is GTSNPN, CDR2 SVGIG (reference sequence). Supplemented by reference TRBV30 and TRBJ1-5, the full variable domain reads SQTIHQWPATLVQPVGSPLSLECTVEGTSNPNLYWYRQAAGRGLQLLFYSVGIGQISSEVPQNLSASRPQDRQFILSSKKLLLSDSGFYLCAWSGTLGGSQPQHFGDGTRLSIL.

This clone has only one observation. The CDR3 spells CASSSGTGDYEQYV. The DNA of the CDR3 is TGTGCCAGCAGTTCCGGGACAGGGGATTACGAGCAGTACGTC. The gene calls are TRBV28 and TRBJ2-7, with 10 bases matching TRBD1. This CDR3 contains 14 residues. CDR1 and CDR2 (germline): MDHEN, SYDVKM. The junction had 4 bases not matched to a gene; V was cut back by 4 bases and J by 4 bases.

A single count supports this clone. The rearrangement joins TRBV10-3 to TRBJ1-3; possible D gene TRBD1, 6 bases. Deletions cut 3 bases from V and 0 bases from J, with 12 bases between. Germline CDR1 is ENHRY and CDR2 is SYGVKD. The CDR3 contains 16 residues. CDR3: CAISDPTGASGNTIYF. The CDR3, as DNA: TGTGCCATCAGTGACCCGACAGGCGCCTCTGGAAACACCATATATTTT.

The V gene is TRBV18, the J gene TRBJ1-1; D call uncertain. Trimming pared 2 bases from V and 2 bases from J, leaving 6 bases between. CDR1 and CDR2 from the germline V gene are KGHSH and LQKENI. The CDR3 is 13 amino acids. For the CDR3, the DNA is TGTGCCAGCTCACCATCACTCAACACTGAAGCTTTCTTT. It translates to CASSPSLNTEAFF.

V and J are TRBV6-1 and TRBJ1-3; a weak D match, TRBD1 (5 bases). The CDR3 is made up of 17 amino acids. Between the trimmed V and J ends, which lost 2 bases and 0 bases, there was a span of 14 bases. Per the germline V gene, CDR1 is MNHNS and CDR2 is SASEGT. CDR3 bases: TGTGCCAGCAGTGAATCGTTGGGGGGTAGCTCTGGAAACACCATATATTTT. This encodes CASSESLGGSSGNTIYF.

This chain links TRBV6-1 with TRBJ2-5; 12 bases are shared with TRBD1. Per the germline V gene, CDR1 is MNHNS and CDR2 is SASEGT. The CDR3 runs to 17 residues. The ends lost 3 bases at V and 3 bases at J; junction bases unmatched: 8. The CDR3 DNA reads as TGTGCCAGCAGTGAGGGGGGGACAGGGGGCTGGGAAGAGACCCAGTACTTC. This gives the protein CASSEGGTGGWEETQYF.

The chain has TRBV28 and TRBJ1-6, with D perhaps matching TRBD1 (6 bases). The CDR3 length is 16 residues. V was trimmed by 7 bases and J by 6 bases, leaving 19 bases between them. From germline, CDR1 is MDHEN and CDR2 SYDVKM. The CDR3 reads CASTLGGGQRNSPLHF. The DNA of the CDR3 is TGTGCCAGCACCCTTGGCGGCGGACAGCGTAATTCACCCCTCCACTTT.

The J gene is TRBJ2-3, the V gene TRBV11-2; TRBD1 might be the D (6 bases). From germline, CDR1 is SGHAT and CDR2 FQNNGV. The CDR3 consists of 16 residues. Trimming pared 5 bases from V and 2 bases from J, leaving 17 bases between. The CDR3 sequence is CASSPGLGAITDTQYF. CDR3 nucleotide sequence: TGTGCCAGCAGCCCCGGGCTGGGGGCTATCACAGATACGCAGTATTTT.

As DNA, the CDR3 is TGTGCCAGCAGCCCCCGTCCGGACAGGGGGCTTAACACCATATATTTT. Residues: CASSPRPDRGLNTIYF. V is TRBV7-6 and J is TRBJ1-3, with 11 bases identical to TRBD1. The CDR3 is 16 amino acids. Per germline, CDR1 SGHVS and CDR2 FNYEAQ. V lost 5 bases to trimming and J lost 7 bases; unmatched junction nucleotides: 10.

A word on this clone: An end of the junction differs from the germline gene, which may be a read error. This sequence joins TRBV7-9 and TRBJ1-1, with D possibly being TRBD1 (5 bases). Germline assignment: CDR1 SEHNR and CDR2 FQNEAQ (reference sequence). The CDR3 covers 12 residues. CDR3 DNA: TGTTCCAGCAGCCTCGGGGAGGGGTGGGCTTTCTTT. This sequence encodes CSSSLGEGWAFF.

This rearrangement joins TRBV5-1 to TRBJ1-3, with a weak D call TRBD1 (6 bases). Germline V gene sequence: CDR1 SGHRS, CDR2 YFSETQ. V was cut by 4 bases and J by 0 bases, with 11 bases left in between. CDR3 size: 15 residues. CDR3 DNA: TGCGCCAGCAGCCTCGACAGGACCTCTGGAAACACCATATATTTT. Translation gives CASSLDRTSGNTIYF.

V usage is TRBV5-1 and J usage is TRBJ1-1; D not resolved. Per the germline V gene, CDR1 is SGHRS and CDR2 is YFSETQ. The V and J ends lost 3 bases and 8 bases respectively, with 17 bases between them. CDR3 size: 14 residues. Written as DNA, the CDR3 is TGCGCCAGCAGCTGGGGAGGAGGGCCTAGGGAAGCTTTCTTT. This translates into CASSWGGGPREAFF. The full variable domain, rest sourced from reference TRBV5-1 and TRBJ1-1, is KAGVTQTPRYLIKTRGQQVTLSCSPISGHRSVSWYQQTPGQGLQFLFEYFSETQRNKGNFPGRFSGRQFSNSRSEMNVSTLELGDSALYLCASSWGGGPREAFFGQGTRLTVV.

The V and J genes are TRBV10-3 and TRBJ2-4; TRBD1 is a possible D gene (6 bases). Trimming took 3 bases from V and 0 from J, leaving 15 bases between them. In germline, CDR1 is ENHRY, CDR2 SYGVKD. The CDR3 spans 17 residues. The CDR3: CAISESGQGIAKNIQYF. CDR3 DNA: TGTGCCATCAGTGAATCCGGGCAGGGGATAGCCAAAAACATTCAGTACTTC.

The gene calls are TRBV18 and TRBJ1-3; 7 bases agree with TRBD1. Germline V gene sequence: CDR1 KGHSH, CDR2 LQKENI. The V and J ends lost 5 bases and 4 bases, in that order; junction bases with no gene match: 8. The CDR3 runs 15 residues. CDR3 bases: TGTGCCAGCTCATCCTCCGGGACAGAAGGAAACACCATATATTTT. Protein: CASSSSGTEGNTIYF.

V is TRBV7-3 and J is TRBJ2-3; possible D gene TRBD1, 6 bases. The germline V and J ends were trimmed by 3 bases and 4 bases, with 11 bases remaining between them. Germline CDR1 reads SGHTA; CDR2 reads FQGTGA. The CDR3 runs 14 residues. CDR3 DNA: TGTGCCAGCAGCTTCGATCGGACAGCAGATACGCAGTATTTT. It translates to CASSFDRTADTQYF.

The genes are TRBV2 and TRBJ2-5; 12 bases line up with TRBD2. The junction had 1 base not matched to a gene; V was cut back by 5 bases and J by 0 bases. CDR3 length: 15 amino acids. Germline V lookup: CDR1 SNHLY, CDR2 FYNNEI. CDR3 loop: CASSWTSGDQETQYF. As DNA, the CDR3 is TGTGCCAGCAGTTGGACTAGCGGGGACCAAGAGACCCAGTACTTC. Combining the CDR3 with reference TRBV2 and TRBJ2-5 gives the whole variable domain EPEVTQTPSHQVTQMGQEVILRCVPISNHLYFYWYRQILGQKVEFLVSFYNNEISEKSEIFDDQFSVERPDGSNFTLKIRSTKLEDSAMYFCASSWTSGDQETQYFGPGTRLLVL.

This clone has only a few counts. This sequence joins TRBV7-2 and TRBJ2-1; TRBD2 aligns across 7 bases. The CDR3 totals 15 residues. Looked up from germline, CDR1 is SGHTA and CDR2 is FQGNSA. Losses at the gene ends were 1 base for V and 7 bases for J; bases not matched to a gene: 7. The CDR3 region is CASSLVAGELNEQFF. The CDR3 DNA reads TGTGCCAGCAGCTTAGTGGCGGGGGAGCTAAATGAGCAGTTCTTC.

This chain links TRBV5-1 with TRBJ2-2, with D maybe TRBD2 (6 bases). Germline values: CDR1 SGHRS, CDR2 YFSETQ. The germline V and J ends were trimmed by 0 bases and 6 bases, with 12 bases remaining between them. The CDR3 runs to 15 residues. The DNA of the CDR3 is TGCGCCAGCAGCTTGGAGCCGGGGACTGCCGGGGAGCTGTTTTTT. Protein sequence: CASSLEPGTAGELFF. Full variable domain (rest looked up from reference TRBV5-1 and TRBJ2-2): KAGVTQTPRYLIKTRGQQVTLSCSPISGHRSVSWYQQTPGQGLQFLFEYFSETQRNKGNFPGRFSGRQFSNSRSEMNVSTLELGDSALYLCASSLEPGTAGELFFGEGSRLTVL.

The CDR3 spells CASSLLAGMDSYEQYF. As DNA, the CDR3 is TGCGCCAGCAGTCTGCTAGCGGGGATGGACTCCTACGAGCAGTACTTC. The chain couples TRBV5-1 to TRBJ2-7; TRBD2 matches at 9 bases. CDR3 length: 16 amino acids. J gave up 0 bases and V 5 bases, and 9 bases lay outside the gene matches. Germline CDR1 reads SGHRS; CDR2 reads YFSETQ.

The chain uses TRBV11-2 and TRBJ1-2; TRBD1 is a possible D gene (5 bases). The germline V and J ends were trimmed by 5 bases and 8 bases, with 21 bases remaining between them. CDR1 is SGHAT, CDR2 FQNNGV, per germline. The length of the CDR3 is 15 residues. CDR3 in amino acids: CASSQEGGVRRGYTF. The CDR3 DNA is TGTGCCAGCAGCCAAGAGGGAGGGGTGCGAAGGGGCTACACCTTC. Based on the CDR3 plus reference TRBV11-2 and TRBJ1-2, the full variable domain is EAGVAQSPRYKIIEKRQSVAFWCNPISGHATLYWYQQILGQGPKLLIQFQNNGVVDDSQLPKDRFSAERLKGVDSTLKIQPAKLEDSAVYLCASSQEGGVRRGYTFGSGTRLTVV.

The chain has TRBV4-2 and TRBJ2-7; 7 bases fit TRBD2. CDR1 is LGHNA, CDR2 YNFKEQ, per germline. With 0 bases clipped from V and 3 bases from J, the junction kept 8 bases outside the gene matches. This CDR3 comprises 16 residues. The CDR3: CASSQDAGVKVYEQYF. The CDR3 bases are TGTGCCAGCAGCCAAGATGCGGGGGTAAAGGTCTACGAGCAGTACTTC.

This rearrangement joins TRBV5-1 to TRBJ1-2, with a weak D call TRBD1 (5 bases). The CDR3 has 14 amino acids. V shed 0 bases and J shed 2 bases, with 8 bases lying between them. CDR1 and CDR2 from the germline V gene are SGHRS and YFSETQ. The CDR3: CASSLEAGNYGYTF. The CDR3 nucleotides are TGCGCCAGCAGCTTGGAGGCAGGGAACTATGGCTACACCTTC. The variable domain in full, with the rest retrieved from reference TRBV5-1 and TRBJ1-2, is KAGVTQTPRYLIKTRGQQVTLSCSPISGHRSVSWYQQTPGQGLQFLFEYFSETQRNKGNFPGRFSGRQFSNSRSEMNVSTLELGDSALYLCASSLEAGNYGYTFGSGTRLTVV.

The chain combines TRBV6-5 with TRBJ1-1, with 7 bases lining up with TRBD1. The CDR3 is 15 residues long. J gave up 5 bases and V 2 bases, and 8 bases lay outside the gene matches. The germline V gene has CDR1 MNHEY and CDR2 SVGAGI. CDR3: CASSYQTGTGTEAFF. In nucleotides, the CDR3 is TGTGCCAGCAGTTACCAGACAGGGACGGGGACTGAAGCTTTCTTT.

The CDR3 DNA reads as TGTGCCAGCAGTCCCGGCCGGCTAGTGACCACCGGGGAGCTGTTTTTT. Residues: CASSPGRLVTTGELFF. The chain links TRBV7-7 to TRBJ2-2; D ambiguous. CDR1 is SSHAT and CDR2 is FNYEAQ in the germline V gene (reference sequence). Trimming stripped 6 bases from V and 4 bases from J, with 18 bases between. The CDR3 has 16 amino acids.

This clone has only one observation. The rearrangement uses TRBV6-5 and TRBJ2-7; 8 bases fit TRBD1. The CDR3 is made up of 13 amino acids. The germline V gene encodes CDR1 MNHEY and CDR2 SVGAGI. The V segment lost 6 bases and the J segment 3 bases; nucleotides outside the gene matches: 4. The CDR3 DNA reads TGTGCCAGCAGATTTGGACAGGGCTACGAGCAGTACGTC. Amino acid sequence: CASRFGQGYEQYV.

The chain is built from TRBV5-1 and TRBJ2-5; D might be TRBD2 (6 bases). The CDR3 spans 14 residues. Germline CDR1 and CDR2: SGHRS and YFSETQ. Trimming removed 4 bases from V and 1 base from J, with 11 bases in between. The CDR3 protein is CASSLGTPQETQYF. CDR3 coding DNA: TGCGCCAGCAGCCTCGGGACTCCCCAAGAGACCCAGTACTTC.

V gene TRBV25-1 combines with J gene TRBJ2-2, with TRBD1 identical over 8 bases. The CDR3 contains 16 residues. The germline CDR1 and CDR2 sequences are MGHDK and SYGVNS. V lost 8 bases, J lost 7 bases, and 15 bases stayed unmatched. The CDR3 region is CASRSPSGGNGGELFF. Here the CDR3 DNA reads TGTGCCAGCCGTTCACCCTCAGGGGGCAATGGCGGGGAGCTGTTTTTT.